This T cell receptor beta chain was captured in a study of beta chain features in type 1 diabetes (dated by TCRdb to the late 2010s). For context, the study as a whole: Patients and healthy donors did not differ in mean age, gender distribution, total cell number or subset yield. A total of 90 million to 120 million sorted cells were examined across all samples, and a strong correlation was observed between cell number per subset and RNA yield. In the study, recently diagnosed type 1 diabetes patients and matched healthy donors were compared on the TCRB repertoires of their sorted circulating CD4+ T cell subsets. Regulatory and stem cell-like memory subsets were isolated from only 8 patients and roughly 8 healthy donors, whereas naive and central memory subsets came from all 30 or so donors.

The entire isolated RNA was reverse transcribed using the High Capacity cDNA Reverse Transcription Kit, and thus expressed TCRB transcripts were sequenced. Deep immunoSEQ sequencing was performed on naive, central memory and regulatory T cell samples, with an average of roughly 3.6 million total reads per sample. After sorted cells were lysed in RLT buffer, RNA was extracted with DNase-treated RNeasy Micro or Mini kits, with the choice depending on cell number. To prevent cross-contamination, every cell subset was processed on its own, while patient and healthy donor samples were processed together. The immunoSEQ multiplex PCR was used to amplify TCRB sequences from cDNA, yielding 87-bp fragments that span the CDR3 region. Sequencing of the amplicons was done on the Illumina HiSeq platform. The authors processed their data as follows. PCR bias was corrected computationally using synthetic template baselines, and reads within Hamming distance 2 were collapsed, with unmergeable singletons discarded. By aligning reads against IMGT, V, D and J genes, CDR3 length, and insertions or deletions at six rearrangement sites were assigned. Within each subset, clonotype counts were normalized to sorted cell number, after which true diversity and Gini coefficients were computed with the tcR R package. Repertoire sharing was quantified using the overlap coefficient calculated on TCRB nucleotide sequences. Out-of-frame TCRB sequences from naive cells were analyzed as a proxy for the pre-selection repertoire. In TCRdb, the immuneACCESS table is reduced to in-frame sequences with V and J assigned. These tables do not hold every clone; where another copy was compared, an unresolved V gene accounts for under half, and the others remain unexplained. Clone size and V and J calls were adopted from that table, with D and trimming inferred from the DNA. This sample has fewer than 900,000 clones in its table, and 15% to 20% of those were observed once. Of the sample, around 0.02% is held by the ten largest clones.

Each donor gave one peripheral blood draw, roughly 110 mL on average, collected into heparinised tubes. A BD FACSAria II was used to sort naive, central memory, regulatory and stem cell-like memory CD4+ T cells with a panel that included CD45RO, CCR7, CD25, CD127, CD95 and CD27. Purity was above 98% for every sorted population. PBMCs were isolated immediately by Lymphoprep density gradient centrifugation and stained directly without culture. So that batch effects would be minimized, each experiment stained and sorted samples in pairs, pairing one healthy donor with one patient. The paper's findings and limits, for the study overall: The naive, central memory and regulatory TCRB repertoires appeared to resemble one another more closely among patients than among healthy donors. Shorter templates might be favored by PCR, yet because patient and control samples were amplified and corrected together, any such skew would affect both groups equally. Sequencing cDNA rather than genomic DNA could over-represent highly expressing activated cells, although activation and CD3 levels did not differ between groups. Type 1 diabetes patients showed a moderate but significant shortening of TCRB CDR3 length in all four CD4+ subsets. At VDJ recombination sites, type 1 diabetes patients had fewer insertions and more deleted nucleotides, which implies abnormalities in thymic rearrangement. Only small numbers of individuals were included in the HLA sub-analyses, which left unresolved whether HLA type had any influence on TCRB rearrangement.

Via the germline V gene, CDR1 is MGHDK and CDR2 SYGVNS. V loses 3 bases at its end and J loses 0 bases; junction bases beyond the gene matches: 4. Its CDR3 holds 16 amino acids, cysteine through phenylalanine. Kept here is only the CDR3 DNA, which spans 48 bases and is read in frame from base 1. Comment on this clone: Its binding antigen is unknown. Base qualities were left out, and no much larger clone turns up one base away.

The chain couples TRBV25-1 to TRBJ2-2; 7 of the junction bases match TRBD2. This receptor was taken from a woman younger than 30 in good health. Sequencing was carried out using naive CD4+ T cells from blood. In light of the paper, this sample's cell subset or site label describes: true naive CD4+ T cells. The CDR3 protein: CASSDTSGANTGELFF. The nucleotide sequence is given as TGTGCCAGCAGTGATACAAGCGGGGCGAACACCGGGGAGCTGTTTTTT. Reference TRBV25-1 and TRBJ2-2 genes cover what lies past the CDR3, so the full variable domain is EADIYQTPRYLVIGTGKKITLECSQTMGHDKMYWYQQDPGMELHLIHYSYGVNSTEKGDLSSESTVSRIRTEHFPLTLESARPSHTSQYLCASSDTSGANTGELFFGEGSRLTVL.